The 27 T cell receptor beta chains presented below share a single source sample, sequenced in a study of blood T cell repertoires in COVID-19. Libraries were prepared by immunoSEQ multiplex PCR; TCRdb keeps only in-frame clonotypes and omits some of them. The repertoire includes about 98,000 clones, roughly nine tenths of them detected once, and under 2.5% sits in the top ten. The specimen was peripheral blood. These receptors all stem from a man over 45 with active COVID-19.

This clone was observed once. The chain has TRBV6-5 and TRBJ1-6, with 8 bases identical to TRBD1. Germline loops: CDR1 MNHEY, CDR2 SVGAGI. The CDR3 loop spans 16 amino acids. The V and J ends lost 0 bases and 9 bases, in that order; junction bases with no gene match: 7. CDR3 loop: CASSYSYDRGRSPLHF. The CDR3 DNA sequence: TGTGCCAGCAGTTACTCCTATGACAGGGGTCGTTCACCCCTCCACTTT.

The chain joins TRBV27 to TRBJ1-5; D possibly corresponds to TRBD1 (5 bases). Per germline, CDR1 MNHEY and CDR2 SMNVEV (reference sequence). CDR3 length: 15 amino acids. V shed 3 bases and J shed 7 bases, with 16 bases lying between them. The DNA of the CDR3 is TGTGCCAGCAGTTTCGGGCGAACGGAGGGGCAGCCCCAGCATTTT. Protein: CASSFGRTEGQPQHF.

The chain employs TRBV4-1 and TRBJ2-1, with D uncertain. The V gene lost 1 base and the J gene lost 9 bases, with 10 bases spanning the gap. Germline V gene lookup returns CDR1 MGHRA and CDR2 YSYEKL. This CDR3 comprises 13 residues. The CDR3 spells CASSQATPSEQFF. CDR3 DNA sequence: TGCGCCAGCAGCCAAGCTACTCCGAGTGAGCAGTTCTTC.

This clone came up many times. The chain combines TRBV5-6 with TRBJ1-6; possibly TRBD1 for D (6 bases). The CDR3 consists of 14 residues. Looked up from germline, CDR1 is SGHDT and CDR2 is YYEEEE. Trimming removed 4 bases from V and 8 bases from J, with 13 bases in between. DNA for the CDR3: TGTGCCAGCAGCCTCCAGGGGTATGATTCACCCCTCCACTTT. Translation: CASSLQGYDSPLHF.

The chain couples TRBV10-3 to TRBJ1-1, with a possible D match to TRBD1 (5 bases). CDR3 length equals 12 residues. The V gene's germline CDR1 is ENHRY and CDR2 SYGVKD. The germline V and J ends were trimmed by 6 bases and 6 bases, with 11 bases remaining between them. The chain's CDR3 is CAIRGGTPEAFF. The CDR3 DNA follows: TGTGCCATCAGAGGAGGGACCCCTGAAGCTTTCTTT.

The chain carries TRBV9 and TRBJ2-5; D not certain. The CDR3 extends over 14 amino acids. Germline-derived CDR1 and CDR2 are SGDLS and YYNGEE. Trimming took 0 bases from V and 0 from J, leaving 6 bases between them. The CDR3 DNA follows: TGTGCCAGCAGCGTAGACCACTACCAAGAGACCCAGTACTTC. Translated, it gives CASSVDHYQETQYF.

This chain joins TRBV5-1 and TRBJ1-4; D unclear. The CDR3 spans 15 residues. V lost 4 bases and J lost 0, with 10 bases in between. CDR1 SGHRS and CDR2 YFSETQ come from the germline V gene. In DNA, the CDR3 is TGCGCCAGCAGCATAGTGCGAACAACTAATGAAAAACTGTTTTTT. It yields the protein CASSIVRTTNEKLFF.

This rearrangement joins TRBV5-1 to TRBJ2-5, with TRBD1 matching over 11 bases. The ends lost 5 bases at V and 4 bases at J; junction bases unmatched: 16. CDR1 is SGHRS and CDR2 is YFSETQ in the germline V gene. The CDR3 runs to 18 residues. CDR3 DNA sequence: TGCGCCAGCAGGCGAAGACCGAGGACAGGGGGCGCGGGAGAGACCCAGTACTTC. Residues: CASRRRPRTGGAGETQYF.

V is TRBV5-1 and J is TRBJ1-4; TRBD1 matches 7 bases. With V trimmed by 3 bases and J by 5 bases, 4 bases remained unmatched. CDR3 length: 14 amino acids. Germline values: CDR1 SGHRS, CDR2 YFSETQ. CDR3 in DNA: TGCGCCAGCAGCTCCGGGACAGAAAATGAAAAACTGTTTTTT. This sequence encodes CASSSGTENEKLFF.

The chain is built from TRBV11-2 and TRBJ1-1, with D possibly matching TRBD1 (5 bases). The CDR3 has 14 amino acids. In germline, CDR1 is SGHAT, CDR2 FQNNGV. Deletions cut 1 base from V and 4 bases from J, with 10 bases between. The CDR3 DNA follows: TGTGCCAGCAGCTTAGTGCGGGGGTCCACTGAAGCTTTCTTT. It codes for CASSLVRGSTEAFF.

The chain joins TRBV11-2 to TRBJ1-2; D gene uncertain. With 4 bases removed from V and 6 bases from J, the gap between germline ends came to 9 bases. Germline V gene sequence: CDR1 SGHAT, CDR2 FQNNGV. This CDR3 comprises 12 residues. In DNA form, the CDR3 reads TGTGCCAGCAGCTCGAGTTTGGATGGCTACACCTTC. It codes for CASSSSLDGYTF.

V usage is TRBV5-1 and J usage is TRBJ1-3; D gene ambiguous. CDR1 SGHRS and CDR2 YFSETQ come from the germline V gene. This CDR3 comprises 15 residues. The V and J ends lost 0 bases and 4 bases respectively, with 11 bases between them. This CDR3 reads CASSLAEGSGNTIYF. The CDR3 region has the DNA TGCGCCAGCAGCTTGGCCGAGGGCTCAGGAAACACCATATATTTT. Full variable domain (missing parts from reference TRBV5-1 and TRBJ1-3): KAGVTQTPRYLIKTRGQQVTLSCSPISGHRSVSWYQQTPGQGLQFLFEYFSETQRNKGNFPGRFSGRQFSNSRSEMNVSTLELGDSALYLCASSLAEGSGNTIYFGEGSWLTVV.

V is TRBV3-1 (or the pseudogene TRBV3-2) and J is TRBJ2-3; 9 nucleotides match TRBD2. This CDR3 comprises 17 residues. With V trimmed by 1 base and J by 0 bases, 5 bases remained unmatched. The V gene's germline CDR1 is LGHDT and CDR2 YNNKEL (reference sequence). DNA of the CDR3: TGTGCCAGCAGCCAAGGACTAGCGGTACCTAGCACAGATACGCAGTATTTT. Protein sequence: CASSQGLAVPSTDTQYF.

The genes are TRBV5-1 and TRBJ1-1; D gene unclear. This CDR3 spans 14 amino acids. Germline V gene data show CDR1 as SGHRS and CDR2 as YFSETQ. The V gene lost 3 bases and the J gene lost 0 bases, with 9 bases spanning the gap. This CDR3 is CASSSSGLNTEAFF. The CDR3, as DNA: TGCGCCAGCAGCTCCTCAGGTTTGAACACTGAAGCTTTCTTT.

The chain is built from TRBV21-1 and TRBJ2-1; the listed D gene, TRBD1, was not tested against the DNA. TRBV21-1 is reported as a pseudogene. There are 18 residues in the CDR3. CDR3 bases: TGTGCCAGCAGCGCCCCGCCTTTAGGGGGCCGGAGGTGGAATGAGCAGTTCTTC. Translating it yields CASSAPPLGGRRWNEQFF.

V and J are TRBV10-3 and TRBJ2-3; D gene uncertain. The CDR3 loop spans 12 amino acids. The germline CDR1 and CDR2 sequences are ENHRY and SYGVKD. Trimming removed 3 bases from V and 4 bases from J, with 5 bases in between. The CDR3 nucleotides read TGTGCCATCAGTGACCTAGCAGATACGCAGTATTTT. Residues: CAISDLADTQYF.

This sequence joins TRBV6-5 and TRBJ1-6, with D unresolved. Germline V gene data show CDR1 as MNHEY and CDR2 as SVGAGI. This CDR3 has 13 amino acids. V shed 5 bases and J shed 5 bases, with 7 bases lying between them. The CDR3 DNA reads TGTGCCAGCAGTATCCAGAATAATTCACCCCTCCACTTT. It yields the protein CASSIQNNSPLHF.

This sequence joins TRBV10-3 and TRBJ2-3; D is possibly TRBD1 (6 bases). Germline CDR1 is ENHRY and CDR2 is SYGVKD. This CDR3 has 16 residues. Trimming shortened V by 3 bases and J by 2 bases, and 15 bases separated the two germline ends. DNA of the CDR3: TGTGCCATCAGTGACCCTGACAGGCAGTACACAGATACGCAGTATTTT. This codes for CAISDPDRQYTDTQYF.

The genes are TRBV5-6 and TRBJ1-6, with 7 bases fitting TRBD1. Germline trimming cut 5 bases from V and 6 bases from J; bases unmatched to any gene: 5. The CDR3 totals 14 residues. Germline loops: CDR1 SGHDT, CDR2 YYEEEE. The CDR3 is CASRGDRVNSPLHF. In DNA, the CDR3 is TGTGCCAGCAGGGGGGACAGAGTTAATTCACCCCTCCACTTT. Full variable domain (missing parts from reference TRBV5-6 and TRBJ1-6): DAGVTQSPTHLIKTRGQQVTLRCSPKSGHDTVSWYQQALGQGPQFIFQYYEEEERQRGNFPDRFSGHQFPNYSSELNVNALLLGDSALYLCASRGDRVNSPLHFGNGTRLTVT.

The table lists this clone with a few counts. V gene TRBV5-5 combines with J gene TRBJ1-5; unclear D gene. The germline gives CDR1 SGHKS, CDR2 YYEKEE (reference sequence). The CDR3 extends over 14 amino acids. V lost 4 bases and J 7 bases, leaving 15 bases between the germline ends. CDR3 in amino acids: CASSPTGGRQPQHF. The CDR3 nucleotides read TGTGCCAGCAGCCCGACCGGAGGCCGCCAGCCCCAGCATTTT.

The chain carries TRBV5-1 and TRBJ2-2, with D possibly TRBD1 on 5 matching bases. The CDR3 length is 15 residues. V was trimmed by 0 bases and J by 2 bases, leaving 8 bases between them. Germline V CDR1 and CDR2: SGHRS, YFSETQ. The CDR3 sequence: CASSLGTINTGELFF. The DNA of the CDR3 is TGCGCCAGCAGCTTGGGGACAATAAACACCGGGGAGCTGTTTTTT.

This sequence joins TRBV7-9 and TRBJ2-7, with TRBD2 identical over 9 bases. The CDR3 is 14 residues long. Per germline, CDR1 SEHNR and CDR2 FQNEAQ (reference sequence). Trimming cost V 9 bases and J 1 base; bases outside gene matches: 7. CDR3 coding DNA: TGTGCCAGTGAGGAAGCGGGGGGATCCTACGAGCAGTACTTC. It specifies CASEEAGGSYEQYF.

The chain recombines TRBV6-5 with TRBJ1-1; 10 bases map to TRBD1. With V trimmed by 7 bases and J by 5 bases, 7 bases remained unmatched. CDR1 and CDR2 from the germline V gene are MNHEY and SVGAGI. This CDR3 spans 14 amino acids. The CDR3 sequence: CASTLGQGRTEAFF. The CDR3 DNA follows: TGTGCCAGCACCCTGGGACAGGGGAGGACTGAAGCTTTCTTT.

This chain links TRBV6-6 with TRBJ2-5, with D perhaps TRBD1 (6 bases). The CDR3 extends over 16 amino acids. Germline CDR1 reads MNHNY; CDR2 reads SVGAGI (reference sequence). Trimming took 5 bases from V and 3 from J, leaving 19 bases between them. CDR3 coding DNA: TGTGCCAGCAGTCGACGGACAGCCACGTTTAAAGAGACCCAGTACTTC. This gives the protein CASSRRTATFKETQYF.

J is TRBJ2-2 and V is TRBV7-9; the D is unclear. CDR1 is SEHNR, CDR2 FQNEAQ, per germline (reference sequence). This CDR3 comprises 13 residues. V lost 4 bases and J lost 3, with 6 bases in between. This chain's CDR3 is CASSYRDTGELFF. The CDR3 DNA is TGTGCCAGCAGCTACAGAGACACCGGGGAGCTGTTTTTT.

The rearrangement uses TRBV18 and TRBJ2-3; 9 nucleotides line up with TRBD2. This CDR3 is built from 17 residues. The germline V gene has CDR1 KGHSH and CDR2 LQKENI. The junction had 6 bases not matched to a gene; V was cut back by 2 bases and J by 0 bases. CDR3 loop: CASSPLTSGSSTDTQYF. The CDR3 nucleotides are TGTGCCAGCTCACCATTAACTAGCGGGTCTAGCACAGATACGCAGTATTTT.

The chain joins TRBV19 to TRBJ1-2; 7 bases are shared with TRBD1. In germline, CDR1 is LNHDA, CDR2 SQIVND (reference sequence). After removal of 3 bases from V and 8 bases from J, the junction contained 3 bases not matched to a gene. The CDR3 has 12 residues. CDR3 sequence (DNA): TGTGCCAGTAGTATGGCAGGGGGAGGCTACACCTTC. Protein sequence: CASSMAGGGYTF.